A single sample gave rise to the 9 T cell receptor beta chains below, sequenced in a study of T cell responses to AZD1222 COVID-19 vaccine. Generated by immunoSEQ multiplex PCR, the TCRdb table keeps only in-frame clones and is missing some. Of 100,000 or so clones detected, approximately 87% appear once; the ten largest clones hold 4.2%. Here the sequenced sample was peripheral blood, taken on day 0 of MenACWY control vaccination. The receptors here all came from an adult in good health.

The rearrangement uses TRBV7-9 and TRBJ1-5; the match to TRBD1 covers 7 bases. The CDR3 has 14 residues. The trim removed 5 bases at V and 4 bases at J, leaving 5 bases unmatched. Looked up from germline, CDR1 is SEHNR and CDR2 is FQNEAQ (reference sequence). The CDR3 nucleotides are TGTGCCAGCAGCACAGGGGACGGTAATCAGCCCCAGCATTTT. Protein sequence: CASSTGDGNQPQHF.

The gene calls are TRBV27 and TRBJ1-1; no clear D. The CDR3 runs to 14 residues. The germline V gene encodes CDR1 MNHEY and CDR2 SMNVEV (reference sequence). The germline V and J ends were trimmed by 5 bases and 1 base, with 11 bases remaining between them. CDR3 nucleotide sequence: TGTGCCAGCAGTGACTCGAGGGCGAACACTGAAGCTTTCTTT. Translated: CASSDSRANTEAFF.

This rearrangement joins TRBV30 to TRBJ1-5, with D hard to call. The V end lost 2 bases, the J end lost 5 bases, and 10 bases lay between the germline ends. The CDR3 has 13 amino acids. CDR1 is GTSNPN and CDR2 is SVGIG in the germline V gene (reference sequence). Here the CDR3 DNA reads TGTGCCTGGAGTTACGGGGAACATCAGCCCCAGCATTTT. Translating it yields CAWSYGEHQPQHF.

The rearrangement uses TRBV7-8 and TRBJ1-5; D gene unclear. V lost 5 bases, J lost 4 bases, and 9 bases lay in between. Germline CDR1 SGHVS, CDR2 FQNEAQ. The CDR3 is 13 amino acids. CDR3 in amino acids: CASSPTTNQPQHF. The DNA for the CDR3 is TGTGCCAGCAGCCCCACGACGAATCAGCCCCAGCATTTT.

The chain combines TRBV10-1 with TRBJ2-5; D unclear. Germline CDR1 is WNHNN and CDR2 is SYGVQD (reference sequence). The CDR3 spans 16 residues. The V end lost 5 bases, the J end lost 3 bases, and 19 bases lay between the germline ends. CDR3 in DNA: TGCGCCAGCAGTCCTTATAAGTCCGGTTCAGAAGAGACCCAGTACTTC. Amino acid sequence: CASSPYKSGSEETQYF.

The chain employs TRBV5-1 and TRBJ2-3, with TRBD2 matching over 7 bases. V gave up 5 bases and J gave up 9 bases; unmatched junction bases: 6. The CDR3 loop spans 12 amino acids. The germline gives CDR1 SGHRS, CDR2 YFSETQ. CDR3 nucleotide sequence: TGCGCCAGCAGGGGGGGGACGTTAACGCAGTATTTT. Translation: CASRGGTLTQYF.

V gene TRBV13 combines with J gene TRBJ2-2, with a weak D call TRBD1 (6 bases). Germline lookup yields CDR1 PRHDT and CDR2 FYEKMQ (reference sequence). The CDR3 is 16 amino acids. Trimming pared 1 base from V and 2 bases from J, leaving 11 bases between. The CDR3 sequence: CASSLAATGNTGELFF. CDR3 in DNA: TGTGCCAGCAGCTTAGCCGCGACAGGCAACACCGGGGAGCTGTTTTTT. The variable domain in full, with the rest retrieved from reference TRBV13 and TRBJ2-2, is AAGVIQSPRHLIKEKRETATLKCYPIPRHDTVYWYQQGPGQDPQFLISFYEKMQSDKGSIPDRFSAQQFSDYHSELNMSSLELGDSALYFCASSLAATGNTGELFFGEGSRLTVL.

CDR3 amino acids: CASSLGSAVSTGELFF. The CDR3 DNA follows: TGTGCCAGCAGCTTGGGATCGGCCGTATCCACCGGGGAGCTGTTTTTT. The J gene is TRBJ2-2, the V gene TRBV5-4; D gene uncertain. Trimming removed 0 bases at V and 4 bases at J, with 13 bases between. This CDR3 comprises 16 residues. Germline CDR1 and CDR2: SGHNT and YYREEE (reference sequence).

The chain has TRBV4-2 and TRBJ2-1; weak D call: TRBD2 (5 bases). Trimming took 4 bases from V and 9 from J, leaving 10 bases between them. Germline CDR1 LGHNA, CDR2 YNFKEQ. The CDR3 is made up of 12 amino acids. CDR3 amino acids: CASSRARGEQFF. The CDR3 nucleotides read TGTGCCAGCAGCCGAGCTCGGGGTGAGCAGTTCTTC.